This T cell receptor (beta chain) was sequenced in a study of blood T cell repertoires in COVID-19. Study context: Material from acute and convalescent COVID-19 was sourced from the United States, Italy and Spain. Sources were T cells, B-cell-depleted T cells, or PBMCs; the material itself was cDNA or gDNA.

Libraries were prepared by immunoSEQ multiplex PCR; TCRdb keeps only in-frame clonotypes and omits some of them. Seen here are 170,000 or so clones, 65% to 90% observed once, and the top ten hold around 9%. Sequenced material: peripheral blood. This TCR was sampled from a man aged 45-65 years with active or convalescent COVID-19.

This chain's CDR3 is CASSLDGGNADTQYF. The CDR3 DNA sequence: TGTGCCAGCAGCTTGGACGGCGGGAACGCAGATACGCAGTATTTT. The chain employs TRBV5-4 and TRBJ2-3, with D perhaps matching TRBD2 (6 bases). There are 15 residues in the CDR3. Germline assignment: CDR1 SGHNT and CDR2 YYREEE (reference sequence). V was clipped by 0 bases and J by 4 bases, with 12 bases between them.